This T cell receptor beta chain is drawn from a study of shared clonotypes between healthy human individuals. Study-wide results and limits: For naive CD4 cells, around 5% of clonotypes were shared across a few donors. Generation probabilities of non-shared clonotypes were lower (relative to those shared by all four donors). Estimated richness values were generally larger in naive subsets than in memory subsets.

This clone was observed a single time. Its antigen is undetermined. Every contributor of samples was a Caucasian grown-up residing in Nashville, Tennessee. TCRdb's copy holds only in-frame clones and misses some; the assay was immunoSEQ multiplex PCR. The sample holds approximately 350,000 clones, around 96% seen once. The TCR originated in a man aged 25 to 40 in good health. Sequenced input: memory CD8+ T cells sorted from blood. Indicated subset: CD45RO+ cells pooled with CCR7-negative TemRA cells.

CDR3 sequence reads: CASSRARGYEQYF. The DNA of the CDR3 is TGTGCCAGCAGCAGGGCCAGGGGCTACGAGCAGTACTTC. The V call is TRBV21-1, the J call TRBJ2-7; the DNA was not compared with TRBD1, the D call given in the table. TRBV21-1 is classified as a pseudogene. The CDR3 contains 13 residues.